A single TCR beta chain is shown here with its context. Antigen unknown. This sample was taken from a study of post-analysis software for immune sequencing data. Study context: Disease courses included relapsing-remitting, secondary progressive and progressive-relapsing multiple sclerosis.

In germline, CDR1 is SGHVS, CDR2 FQNEAQ. The CDR3 contains 13 residues. Trimming took 4 bases from V and 8 from J, leaving 14 bases between them. Unique-molecular-identifier-tagged TCR beta cDNA libraries were used. Researchers reported 400,000 to 550,000 cDNA molecules coming from about 0.98 to 11 million T cells. One entry per CDR3 protein, called by TCRdb with MiXCR from the PCR reads. The sample includes about 680,000 distinct CDR3 sequences, 59% of them seen just once. Study results and limitations: People with multiple sclerosis had a significantly lower normalized Chao1 diversity than controls did. The five TRBV segments detected at higher frequency in patients than in controls included TRBV5-6, TRBV5-1 and TRBV20-1. Samples from one preparation batch, clustered by F measure, grouped strongly together.

The genes are TRBV7-8 and TRBJ1-2; no clear D. This TCR came from a girl aged 2 to 10 with multiple sclerosis. Material for sequencing was blood. Here the CDR3 DNA reads TGTGCCAGCAGCTCTAGGGATGGTGGAGGCTACACCTTC. Its protein product is CASSSRDGGGYTF.